This T cell receptor beta chain was identified in a study of cytomegalovirus exposure and HLA in healthy donors. The PCR had 60 Vbeta and 13 Jbeta primers. Clones were read by immunoSEQ multiplex PCR, and TCRdb kept only the in-frame ones, dropping some. Of 150,000 or so clones detected, 75% appear once; the ten largest clones hold approximately 2.3%. Unmatched junction bases numbered 14, after V lost 6 bases and J lost 7 bases. The CDR3 length is 17 residues. The V gene's germline CDR1 is LNHDA and CDR2 SQIVND (reference sequence). This TCR derives from a female donor in good health and CMV-seronegative. Sequences were obtained from PBMCs. The chain is built from TRBV19 and TRBJ2-5, with 13 bases matching TRBD2. CDR3 in amino acids: CASSPSLAGGPGGTQYF. In nucleotides, the CDR3 is TGTGCCAGTAGCCCCTCACTAGCGGGAGGGCCTGGGGGGACCCAGTACTTC.